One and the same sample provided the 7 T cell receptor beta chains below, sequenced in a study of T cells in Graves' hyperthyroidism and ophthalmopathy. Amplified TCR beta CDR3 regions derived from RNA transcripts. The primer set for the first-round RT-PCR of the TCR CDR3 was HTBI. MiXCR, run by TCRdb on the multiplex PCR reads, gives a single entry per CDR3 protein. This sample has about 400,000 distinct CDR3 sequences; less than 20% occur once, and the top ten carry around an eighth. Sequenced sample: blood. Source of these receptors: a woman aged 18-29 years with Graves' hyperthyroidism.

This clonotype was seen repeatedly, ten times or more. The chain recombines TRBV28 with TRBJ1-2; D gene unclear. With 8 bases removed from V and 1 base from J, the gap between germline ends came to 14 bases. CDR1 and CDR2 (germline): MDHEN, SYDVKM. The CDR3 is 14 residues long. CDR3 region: CASRFGSYNYGYTF. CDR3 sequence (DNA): TGTGCCAGCCGGTTTGGCAGCTATAACTATGGCTACACCTTC.

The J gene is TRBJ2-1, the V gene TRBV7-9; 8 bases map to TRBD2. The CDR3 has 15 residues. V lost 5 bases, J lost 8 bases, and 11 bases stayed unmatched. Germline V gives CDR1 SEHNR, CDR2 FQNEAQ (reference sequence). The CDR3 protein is CASSALGTRVYEQFF. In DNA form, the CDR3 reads TGTGCCAGCAGCGCCCTCGGGACTAGAGTCTATGAGCAGTTCTTC.

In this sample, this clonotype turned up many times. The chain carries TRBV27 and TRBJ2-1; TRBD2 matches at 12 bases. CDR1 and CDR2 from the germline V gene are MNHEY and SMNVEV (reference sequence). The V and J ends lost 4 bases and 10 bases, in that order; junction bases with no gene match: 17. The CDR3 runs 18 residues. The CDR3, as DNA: TGTGCCAGCAGTTCCTATCTTTCATGGACTAGCGGGATAAGGGAGCAGTTCTTC. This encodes CASSSYLSWTSGIREQFF.

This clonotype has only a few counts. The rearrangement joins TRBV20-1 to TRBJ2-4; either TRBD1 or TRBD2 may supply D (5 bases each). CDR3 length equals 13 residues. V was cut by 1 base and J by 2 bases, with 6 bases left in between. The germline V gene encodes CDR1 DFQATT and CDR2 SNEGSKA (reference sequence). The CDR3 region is CSARGGPKNIQYF. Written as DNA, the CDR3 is TGCAGTGCTAGAGGGGGACCCAAAAACATTCAGTACTTC.

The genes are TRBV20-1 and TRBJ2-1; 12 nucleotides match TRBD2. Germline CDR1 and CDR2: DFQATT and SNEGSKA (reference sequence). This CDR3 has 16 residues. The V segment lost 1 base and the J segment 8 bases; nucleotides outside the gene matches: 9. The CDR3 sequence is CSARGGTSGRIHEQFF. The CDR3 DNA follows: TGCAGTGCTAGAGGTGGAACTAGCGGGAGGATCCATGAGCAGTTCTTC.

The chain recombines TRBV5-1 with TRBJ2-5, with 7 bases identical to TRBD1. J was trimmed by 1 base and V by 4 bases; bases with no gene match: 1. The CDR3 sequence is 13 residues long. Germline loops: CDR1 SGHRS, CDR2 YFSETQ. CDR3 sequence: CASSRDSQETQYF. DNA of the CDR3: TGCGCCAGCAGCCGGGACAGCCAAGAGACCCAGTACTTC.

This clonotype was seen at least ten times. CDR3 residues: CASSLGRVGTEAFF. The CDR3 DNA sequence: TGTGCCAGCAGTTTAGGCAGGGTGGGTACTGAAGCTTTCTTT. The chain carries TRBV28 and TRBJ1-1; weak D call: TRBD1 (5 bases). The CDR3 consists of 14 residues. Trimming took 2 bases from V and 5 from J, leaving 12 bases between them. Germline lookup yields CDR1 MDHEN and CDR2 SYDVKM.